These 26 T cell receptor beta chains were sequenced from one sample in a study of neurological immune-mediated disorders. Each CDR3 protein gets one entry after TCRdb re-called the 5' RACE reads with MiXCR. The sample holds about 70,000 distinct CDR3 sequences, 3.2% seen once. The sequencing input was PBMCs. The source of these receptors is a woman in her forties or fifties with multiple sclerosis.

The rearrangement joins TRBV20-1 to TRBJ1-2; TRBD1 is a possible D gene (5 bases). This CDR3 region has 13 residues. Germline V lookup: CDR1 DFQATT, CDR2 SNEGSKA (reference sequence). Trimming shortened V by 4 bases and J by 6 bases, and 15 bases separated the two germline ends. The CDR3 coding sequence is TGCAGTGCTACCGTTTGGGGGGGAGATGGCTACACCTTC. Translation gives CSATVWGGDGYTF.

This clonotype was seen many times. V is TRBV7-2 and J is TRBJ2-1; D call uncertain. This CDR3 contains 13 residues. V dropped 1 base and J dropped 10 bases, with 11 bases sitting between them. Germline assignment: CDR1 SGHTA and CDR2 FQGNSA. CDR3 sequence (DNA): TGTGCCAGCAGCTTAGATCGTTTATGGGAGCAGTTCTTC. Translated: CASSLDRLWEQFF.

The sample holds many counts of this clonotype. The gene calls are TRBV20-1 and TRBJ2-3; D uncertain. The CDR3 has 13 amino acids. Germline CDR1 is DFQATT and CDR2 is SNEGSKA (reference sequence). The V end was cut by 0 bases, the J end by 1 base, with 5 bases between. CDR3 in amino acids: CSARDVGTDTQYF. The CDR3 nucleotides are TGCAGTGCTAGAGACGTCGGCACAGATACGCAGTATTTT.

At least ten counts were recorded for this clonotype. The chain is built from TRBV6-1 and TRBJ2-5; 11 bases align to TRBD1. There are 17 residues in the CDR3. V gave up 2 bases and J gave up 0 bases; unmatched junction bases: 5. Germline assignment: CDR1 MNHNS and CDR2 SASEGT. The CDR3 DNA reads TGTGCCAGCAGTGAATCATGGGACAGGGGGTACCAAGAGACCCAGTACTTC. Protein product: CASSESWDRGYQETQYF.

There are many counts of this clonotype. This rearrangement joins TRBV6-2 or TRBV6-3 to TRBJ2-3; possibly TRBD2 for D (7 bases). Between the trimmed V and J ends, which lost 6 bases and 2 bases, there was a span of 12 bases. The germline gives CDR1 MNHEY, CDR2 SVGEGT. The CDR3 spans 14 residues. CDR3 sequence: CASRRRGPTDTQYF. CDR3 bases: TGTGCCAGCAGGAGGCGGGGGCCCACAGATACGCAGTATTTT.

This clonotype was found many times. The genes are TRBV3-1 and TRBJ1-5, with D possibly being TRBD1 (5 bases). Germline CDR1 reads LGHDT; CDR2 reads YNNKEL (reference sequence). Trimming shortened V by 4 bases and J by 4 bases, and 14 bases separated the two germline ends. This CDR3 is 15 amino acids long. The CDR3 loop reads CASSLDPGGNQPQHF. DNA of the CDR3: TGTGCCAGCAGCCTAGACCCGGGGGGAAATCAGCCCCAGCATTTT.

This clonotype was picked up many times. J is TRBJ2-7 and V is TRBV27; 7 positions agree with TRBD2. Losses at the gene ends were 6 bases for V and 7 bases for J; bases not matched to a gene: 12. The CDR3 has 14 residues. The V gene's germline CDR1 is MNHEY and CDR2 SMNVEV (reference sequence). The CDR3: CASSMGEGHREQYF. For the CDR3, the DNA is TGTGCCAGCAGCATGGGGGAGGGGCATAGGGAGCAGTACTTC.

Many counts were recorded for this clonotype. The chain links TRBV10-3 to TRBJ2-5, with D possibly matching TRBD2 (6 bases). The length of the CDR3 is 15 residues. Germline-derived CDR1 and CDR2 are ENHRY and SYGVKD. Deletions cut 9 bases from V and 2 bases from J, with 19 bases between. CDR3 sequence reads: CAIRGGMRTQETQYF. CDR3 DNA sequence: TGTGCCATACGCGGCGGGATGAGGACACAAGAGACCCAGTACTTC.

This clonotype occurred many times. The chain carries TRBV28 and TRBJ2-5; TRBD2 matches at 13 bases. The CDR3 is 15 amino acids. J gave up 4 bases and V 6 bases, and 5 bases lay outside the gene matches. The germline V gene has CDR1 MDHEN and CDR2 SYDVKM. This chain's CDR3 is CASRLTSGGAETQYF. The CDR3 DNA sequence: TGTGCCAGCAGACTTACTAGCGGGGGGGCAGAGACCCAGTACTTC.

This clonotype has ten or more counts. V usage is TRBV14 and J usage is TRBJ2-1; TRBD1 is a possible D gene (5 bases). V gave up 0 bases and J gave up 8 bases, with 17 bases separating them. Per germline, CDR1 SGHDN and CDR2 FVKESK. There are 16 residues in the CDR3. The CDR3: CASSQDKTGHRDEQFF. The CDR3 nucleotides read TGTGCCAGCAGCCAAGATAAAACAGGTCATAGGGATGAGCAGTTCTTC. Full variable domain (outside the CDR3, taken from reference TRBV14 and TRBJ2-1): EAGVTQFPSHSVIEKGQTVTLRCDPISGHDNLYWYRRVMGKEIKFLLHFVKESKQDESGMPNNRFLAERTGGTYSTLKVQPAELEDSGVYFCASSQDKTGHRDEQFFGPGTRLTVL.

This clonotype was observed at least ten times. The gene calls are TRBV4-3 and TRBJ2-6, with unresolved D. Per the germline V gene, CDR1 is LGHNA and CDR2 is YSLEER. The V gene lost 0 bases and the J gene lost 3 bases, with 12 bases spanning the gap. CDR3 size: 17 residues. CDR3 bases: TGCGCCAGCAGCCAAGAGAGTCTGCCCGTTGGGGCCAACGTCCTGACTTTC. Encoded protein: CASSQESLPVGANVLTF.

In its sample, this clonotype was seen many times. The chain has TRBV7-2 and TRBJ2-7, with D hard to call. Deletions cut 3 bases from V and 6 bases from J, with 15 bases between. CDR1 and CDR2 (germline): SGHTA, FQGNSA. This CDR3 is built from 14 residues. The CDR3 reads CASSLQPGSLEQYV. As DNA, the CDR3 is TGTGCCAGCAGCTTGCAGCCCGGCTCCCTCGAGCAGTACGTC.

This clonotype was counted at least ten times. The chain employs TRBV4-3 and TRBJ1-1; D not certain. The germline V gene has CDR1 LGHNA and CDR2 YSLEER. CDR3 length: 15 amino acids. Trimming cost V 4 bases and J 2 bases, with 14 bases left between them. The CDR3 region has the DNA TGCGCCAGCAGCCCCACCCCGAAGGGTAACACTGAAGCTTTCTTT. It encodes CASSPTPKGNTEAFF.

At least ten counts were recorded for this clonotype. V is TRBV20-1 and J is TRBJ1-4, with TRBD1 identical over 11 bases. The CDR3 has 13 residues. Trimming cost V 6 bases and J 8 bases; bases outside gene matches: 5. The germline CDR1 and CDR2 sequences are DFQATT and SNEGSKA (reference sequence). The CDR3 reads CSATDRGQEKLFF. DNA for the CDR3: TGCAGTGCAACGGACAGGGGGCAAGAAAAACTGTTTTTT.

This clonotype was picked up many times. The chain's CDR3 is CASSLISGRAREQFF. The CDR3 nucleotides read TGTGCCAGCAGCCTGATTAGCGGGAGGGCCAGGGAGCAGTTCTTC. This chain uses TRBV3-1 with TRBJ2-1, with TRBD2 matching over 11 bases. The germline CDR1 and CDR2 sequences are LGHDT and YNNKEL (reference sequence). The CDR3 contains 15 residues. V was clipped by 4 bases and J by 10 bases; unmatched bases: 9.

At least ten counts were recorded for this clonotype. This chain uses TRBV7-9 with TRBJ1-1, with D possibly TRBD1 on 5 matching bases. With 8 bases removed from V and 7 bases from J, the gap between germline ends came to 20 bases. Per germline, CDR1 SEHNR and CDR2 FQNEAQ (reference sequence). The CDR3 is made up of 14 amino acids. The CDR3 here is CASALTQGAGEAFF. The CDR3 nucleotides are TGTGCCAGCGCCCTGACCCAGGGAGCGGGTGAAGCTTTCTTT.

This clonotype occurred many times. The chain uses TRBV4-3 and TRBJ2-3; D remains unclear. V was trimmed by 1 base and J by 2 bases, leaving 10 bases between them. The length of the CDR3 is 15 residues. Germline values: CDR1 LGHNA, CDR2 YSLEER. CDR3 sequence: CASSQGGSYTDTQYF. The CDR3 DNA reads TGCGCCAGCAGCCAAGGAGGCTCGTACACAGATACGCAGTATTTT.

This clonotype was seen repeatedly, ten times or more. V usage is TRBV11-2 and J usage is TRBJ2-1; D is possibly TRBD2 (6 bases). Trimming took off 1 base at V and 6 bases at J, with 16 bases between the two ends. The V gene's germline CDR1 is SGHAT and CDR2 FQNNGV. CDR3 size: 16 residues. CDR3 coding DNA: TGTGCCAGCAGCTTAGCGTTCGGGACTCAAATCAATGAGCAGTTCTTC. Translating gives CASSLAFGTQINEQFF. Looking up the rest from reference TRBV11-2 and TRBJ2-1 gives the full variable domain: EAGVAQSPRYKIIEKRQSVAFWCNPISGHATLYWYQQILGQGPKLLIQFQNNGVVDDSQLPKDRFSAERLKGVDSTLKIQPAKLEDSAVYLCASSLAFGTQINEQFFGPGTRLTVL.

In its sample, this clonotype was seen many times. The chain carries TRBV6-2 or TRBV6-3 and TRBJ1-5, with D uncertain. The CDR3 sequence is 11 residues long. V lost 5 bases and J 10 bases, leaving 9 bases between the germline ends. Germline CDR1 MNHEY, CDR2 SVGEGT. The CDR3 protein is CASSEGLPQHF. The CDR3 DNA reads TGTGCCAGCAGTGAGGGCCTTCCCCAGCATTTT.

This clonotype was seen ten or more times. The V call is TRBV5-1, the J call TRBJ2-5; TRBD1 matches 10 bases. After removal of 4 bases from V and 5 bases from J, the junction contained 8 bases not matched to a gene. Germline CDR1 and CDR2: SGHRS and YFSETQ. This CDR3 contains 15 residues. CDR3 sequence reads: CASSPGTGDPETQYF. In DNA form, the CDR3 reads TGCGCCAGCAGCCCCGGGACAGGGGACCCGGAGACCCAGTACTTC.

This clonotype was seen at least ten times. The chain has TRBV7-2 and TRBJ1-1; D is undetermined. V was pared by 2 bases and J by 3 bases, with 10 bases between. The germline V gene has CDR1 SGHTA and CDR2 FQGNSA. The CDR3 extends over 14 amino acids. The CDR3 region has the DNA TGTGCCAGCAGCTTATATTACGGGGACACTGAAGCTTTCTTT. This gives the protein CASSLYYGDTEAFF. The complete variable domain, with remaining parts taken from reference TRBV7-2 and TRBJ1-1, reads GAGVSQSPSNKVTEKGKDVELRCDPISGHTALYWYRQSLGQGLEFLIYFQGNSAPDKSGLPSDRFSAERTGGSVSTLTIQRTQQEDSAVYLCASSLYYGDTEAFFGQGTRLTVV.

At least ten counts were recorded for this clonotype. V gene TRBV4-3 combines with J gene TRBJ2-2; unclear D gene. The CDR3 is 15 amino acids. V lost 0 bases and J 2 bases, leaving 7 bases between the germline ends. The germline V gene encodes CDR1 LGHNA and CDR2 YSLEER. The CDR3 reads CASSQEAVNTGELFF. The CDR3 DNA reads TGCGCCAGCAGCCAAGAGGCAGTCAACACCGGGGAGCTGTTTTTT.

This clonotype has at least ten counts. The chain carries TRBV20-1 and TRBJ1-6; D unclear. CDR1 and CDR2 (germline): DFQATT, SNEGSKA (reference sequence). There are 14 residues in the CDR3. Trimming cost V 5 bases and J 10 bases, with 18 bases left between them. This CDR3 is CSARNARSRSPLHF. In nucleotides, the CDR3 is TGCAGTGCTCGCAACGCCCGCTCTCGGTCACCCCTCCACTTT.

This clonotype was seen repeatedly, ten times or more. This rearrangement joins TRBV5-1 to TRBJ2-5; 9 bases are shared with TRBD1. Looked up from germline, CDR1 is SGHRS and CDR2 is YFSETQ. The CDR3 consists of 13 residues. Trimming took 3 bases from V and 4 from J; bases not matched to a gene: 1. CDR3 nucleotides: TGCGCCAGCAGCTGGGGACAGGGAGAGACCCAGTACTTC. Translation gives CASSWGQGETQYF.

This clonotype was counted at least ten times. This rearrangement joins TRBV20-1 to TRBJ1-6; the D gene is possibly TRBD1 (5 bases). Germline values: CDR1 DFQATT, CDR2 SNEGSKA (reference sequence). The CDR3 has 14 amino acids. V was clipped by 6 bases and J by 5 bases, with 14 bases between them. CDR3 amino acids: CSAESQGHNSPLHF. The CDR3, as DNA: TGCAGTGCAGAATCCCAGGGACATAATTCACCCCTCCACTTT.

This clonotype was counted at least ten times. This sequence joins TRBV5-1 and TRBJ2-5; 10 nucleotides agree with TRBD2. The CDR3 consists of 16 residues. With 4 bases clipped from V and 3 bases from J, the junction kept 9 bases outside the gene matches. CDR1 SGHRS and CDR2 YFSETQ come from the germline V gene. CDR3 sequence reads: CASSPGASGGEETQYF. The CDR3 region has the DNA TGCGCCAGCAGCCCAGGAGCTAGCGGGGGTGAAGAGACCCAGTACTTC.